A single T cell receptor (beta chain) is shown here with its context. These data come from a study of technical replicates of blood from a handful of donors. Trimming took 0 bases from V and 7 from J, leaving 5 bases between them. The CDR3 length is 11 residues. CDR1 and CDR2 from the germline V gene are SGHDT and YYEEEE. TCRdb's copy holds only in-frame clones and misses some; the assay was immunoSEQ multiplex PCR. The sample lists approximately 59,000 clones, approximately 86% occurring once. The TCR originated in a human donor in good health. Some clones in this sample may be carry-over from other donors' samples. Specimen: PBMCs. The chain recombines TRBV5-6 with TRBJ2-7; tentatively, D is TRBD1 (5 bases). This CDR3 is CASSLAGEQYF. The CDR3 DNA follows: TGTGCCAGCAGCTTGGCAGGGGAGCAGTACTTC.